A selection of T cell receptor beta chains follows, all from one sample in a study of early T cells in non-severe SARS-CoV-2 infection. TCRdb reanalysed the 5' RACE reads using MiXCR and keeps one entry per CDR3 protein. Of 55,000 to 65,000 distinct CDR3 sequences listed, about 10% were seen once; the top ten hold 1.5% to 2%. Input material: whole blood. Receptors were obtained from an adult who was a healthcare worker with PCR-confirmed SARS-CoV-2 infection or an uninfected control (not recorded which). Both conserved end residues are part of each CDR3. The order of the fields is V gene, CDR3 length, J gene, CDR3 protein.

TRBV25-1	15	TRBJ2-7	CASSEYGTGYYEQYF
TRBV6-5	15	TRBJ2-7	CASSSQKGGTYEQYF
TRBV10-3	15	TRBJ2-2	CAISEGPGGAGELFF
TRBV4-1	16	TRBJ1-2	CASSQAGHPSNYGYTF
TRBV12-5	15	TRBJ2-1	CASAQLAGGYNEQFF
TRBV11-2	16	TRBJ2-2	CASSPRRGGLDGELFF
TRBV11-2	14	TRBJ2-5	CASSLGGLRGTQYF
TRBV9	14	TRBJ2-7	CASGNIAGIYEQYF
TRBV20-1	13	TRBJ1-4	CSATGQGHEKLFF
TRBV9	15	TRBJ1-1	CASSGSGTANTEAFF
TRBV20-1	18	TRBJ2-3	CSARSPKVGDRGTDTQYF
TRBV12-3/TRBV12-4	13	TRBJ1-1	CASSLGPDTEAFF
TRBV5-1	16	TRBJ2-5	CASSFPRTGKQETQYF
TRBV20-1	15	TRBJ2-2	CSARDAYGNTGELFF
TRBV12-3/TRBV12-4	12	TRBJ1-1	CASRTANTEAFF
TRBV9	8	TRBJ1-2	CASSPYTF
TRBV7-7	14	TRBJ2-1	CASSLWTAGDEQFF
TRBV21-1	14	TRBJ2-5	CASSKIGPQETQYF
TRBV5-4	16	TRBJ1-1	CASSPQRGFMNTEAFF
TRBV29-1	13	TRBJ2-5	CSVDIGGGETQYF
TRBV2	14	TRBJ2-5	CASSETGLMGTQYF
TRBV11-2	13	TRBJ2-4	CASSHIAKNIQYF
TRBV20-1	13	TRBJ2-5	CSARIQPGETQYF
TRBV6-6	15	TRBJ1-4	CASSYSRGTNEKLFF
TRBV3-1	13	TRBJ1-1	CASSAVGAFKAFF
TRBV6-4	14	TRBJ2-5	CASSINGGEETQYF
TRBV9	15	TRBJ2-7	CASSPLGQGVYEQYF
TRBV7-9	16	TRBJ1-4	CASSSTKQGNIEKLFF
TRBV6-2/TRBV6-3	14	TRBJ2-5	CASSERDLRGTQYF
TRBV25-1	16	TRBJ2-7	CASRISRGPGPYEQYF
TRBV11-2	15	TRBJ1-5	CASSLDGLGNQPQHF
TRBV10-3	14	TRBJ1-2	CAISGGPKTGGYTF